This T cell receptor (beta chain) was recorded in a study of beta chain features in type 1 diabetes. Study-wide context: Healthy donors and patients showed comparable age, gender and cell yields. Overall study results and limits: For Type 1 diabetes patients, all four CD4+ subsets carried TCRB CDR3s that were moderately but significantly shorter.

Germline V gene lookup returns CDR1 SGHTA and CDR2 FQGNSA. The CDR3 is 16 amino acids. V was clipped by 5 bases and J by 0 bases; unmatched bases: 9. Expressed TCRB transcripts were sequenced after all isolated RNA was converted to cDNA. Method: immunoSEQ multiplex PCR; TCRdb's copy keeps in-frame clones and lacks some. Of 80,000 to 90,000 clones in the sample, around 32% are singletons; the top ten hold about 0.5%. As concerns this clone: Its target is unknown.

Sorting with CD45RO/CCR7/CD25/CD127/CD95/CD27 yielded naive, central memory, regulatory and stem-like memory CD4+ cells. Sequencing was performed on stem cell memory CD4+ T cells from blood. The source of this sequence is a young woman in good health. The chain links TRBV7-2 to TRBJ1-1; 7 bases agree with TRBD1. The CDR3 DNA is TGTGCCAGCAGCCCCCGACAGGGACTCATGAACACTGAAGCTTTCTTT. Translated, it gives CASSPRQGLMNTEAFF.